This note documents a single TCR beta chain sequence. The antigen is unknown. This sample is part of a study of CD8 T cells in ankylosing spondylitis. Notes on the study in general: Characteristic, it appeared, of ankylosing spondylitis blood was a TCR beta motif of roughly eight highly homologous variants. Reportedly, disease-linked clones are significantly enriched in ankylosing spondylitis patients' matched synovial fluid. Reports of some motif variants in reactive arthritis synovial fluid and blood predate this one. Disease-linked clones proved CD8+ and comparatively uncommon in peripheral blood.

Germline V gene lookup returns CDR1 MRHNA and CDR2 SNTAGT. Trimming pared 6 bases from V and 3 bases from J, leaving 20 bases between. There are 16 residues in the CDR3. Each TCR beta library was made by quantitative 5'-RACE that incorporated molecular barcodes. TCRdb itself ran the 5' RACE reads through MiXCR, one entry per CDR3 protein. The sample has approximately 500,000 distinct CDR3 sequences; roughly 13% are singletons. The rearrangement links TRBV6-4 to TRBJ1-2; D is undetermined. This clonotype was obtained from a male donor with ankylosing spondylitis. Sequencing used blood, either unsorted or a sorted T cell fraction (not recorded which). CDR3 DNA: TGTGCCAGCAGGGGAATTGGGCAGGCCGGGGACTATGGCTACACCTTC. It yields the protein CASRGIGQAGDYGYTF.